This entry features one T cell receptor (beta chain) sequence. The target antigen is unknown. From the 5' RACE reads, TCRdb called clonotypes with MiXCR, one entry per CDR3 protein. In the table there are about 250,000 distinct CDR3 sequences, roughly a third of which are singletons. This entry is derived from a study of CD8 T cells in ankylosing spondylitis. Overall study results and limits: Among TCR beta sequences, a motif of roughly 8 highly homologous variants appeared characteristic of ankylosing spondylitis blood. Clones linked to disease were reported to show significant enrichment in matched ankylosing spondylitis synovial fluid.

The CDR3 length is 14 residues. Deletions cut 0 bases from V and 4 bases from J, with 9 bases between. Germline loops: CDR1 KGHSH, CDR2 LQKENI. The rearrangement links TRBV18 to TRBJ2-5; D may match TRBD1 or TRBD2 (5 bases each). The origin of this receptor is a male donor with ankylosing spondylitis or in good health (not recorded which). Sequenced input: blood, either unsorted or a sorted T cell fraction (not recorded which). The CDR3 sequence is CASSPPGTGETQYF. In DNA form, the CDR3 reads TGTGCCAGCTCACCACCCGGGACGGGAGAGACCCAGTACTTC.